The 25 T cell receptor beta chains in this list originate from one sample, sequenced in a study of OX40 agonist ivuxolimab in advanced cancers. Libraries were constructed by the immunoSEQ multiplex PCR assay. As stored in TCRdb, this immuneACCESS dataset retains in-frame rearrangements with V and J assigned. A fraction of the clones does not appear; measured against another copy, unresolved V genes explain less than half of the discrepancy, and the remainder lacks a known reason. This sample lists around 36,000 clones; roughly 90% were detected once. The ten largest account for roughly 19% of the sample. Specimen: CD4+ or CD8+ T cells sorted from blood, collected in a trial of the OX40 agonist ivuxolimab. Receptors were obtained from an adult with an advanced solid tumor such as melanoma, head and neck, liver or kidney cancer.

V is TRBV2 and J is TRBJ2-1; D remains unclear. The CDR3 is 11 residues long. CDR1 SNHLY and CDR2 FYNNEI come from the germline V gene. Trimming left V 10 bases short and J 6 bases short, with 10 bases between. Here the CDR3 reads CATVFTNEQFF. The CDR3 region has the DNA TGTGCCACAGTCTTTACCAATGAGCAGTTCTTC.

This clone came up a few times. V and J are TRBV4-1 and TRBJ1-1; no clear D. The CDR3 spans 14 residues. The germline CDR1 and CDR2 sequences are MGHRA and YSYEKL. V was trimmed by 4 bases and J by 0 bases, leaving 9 bases between them. The CDR3 here is CASSLGSLNTEAFF. The CDR3 nucleotides are TGCGCCAGCAGCCTAGGGTCTCTGAACACTGAAGCTTTCTTT.

This clone was seen many times. Here the CDR3 reads CASQLGGRNSYEQYF. CDR3 in DNA: TGTGCCAGCCAACTAGGGGGGAGAAACTCCTACGAGCAGTACTTC. The chain joins TRBV21-1 to TRBJ2-7. TRBV21-1 is noted as a pseudogene. The CDR3 extends over 15 amino acids.

The V gene is TRBV19, the J gene TRBJ2-5; TRBD2 matches at 9 bases. The CDR3 covers 14 residues. Germline CDR1 is LNHDA and CDR2 is SQIVND (reference sequence). Trimming took 3 bases from V and 5 from J; bases not matched to a gene: 4. CDR3 sequence: CASSIAGGPETQYF. CDR3 bases: TGTGCCAGTAGTATCGCGGGGGGGCCGGAGACCCAGTACTTC.

This sequence joins TRBV2 and TRBJ2-3; TRBD1 might be the D (6 bases). V was shortened by 6 bases and J by 2 bases, with 24 bases between the two germline ends. This CDR3 is built from 18 residues. Per germline, CDR1 SNHLY and CDR2 FYNNEI. In DNA form, the CDR3 reads TGTGCCAGCAGCCCGGGACAAAGGGTCCTGCCTCCCACAGATACGCAGTATTTT. Translated: CASSPGQRVLPPTDTQYF.

This clone was counted once. J is TRBJ2-2 and V is TRBV27; unclear D gene. The germline V and J ends were trimmed by 4 bases and 1 base, with 4 bases remaining between them. CDR3 length equals 13 residues. CDR1 and CDR2 (germline): MNHEY, SMNVEV (reference sequence). CDR3 protein: CASSWGNTGELFF. The CDR3 region has the DNA TGTGCCAGCAGTTGGGGGAACACCGGGGAGCTGTTTTTT.

The rearrangement joins TRBV7-2 to TRBJ2-1; D could derive from TRBD1 or TRBD2 (5 bases each). Germline CDR1 and CDR2: SGHTA and FQGNSA. The CDR3 sequence is 15 residues long. Trimming shortened V by 1 base and J by 4 bases, and 11 bases separated the two germline ends. This CDR3 reads CASSLDGGSYNEQFF. CDR3 coding DNA: TGTGCCAGCAGCTTAGATGGGGGATCATACAATGAGCAGTTCTTC.

The DNA for the CDR3 is TGTGCCAGTAGTATCCTAGCGGGGGGGTTGGGTGAGCAGTTCTTC. This sequence encodes CASSILAGGLGEQFF. The chain couples TRBV19 to TRBJ2-1, with TRBD2 identical over 12 bases. V gave up 3 bases and J gave up 9 bases; unmatched junction bases: 6. Germline CDR1 reads LNHDA; CDR2 reads SQIVND (reference sequence). There are 15 residues in the CDR3.

By sample share, this clone is medium-sized. V and J are TRBV19 and TRBJ1-6; maybe TRBD1 (5 bases). The V and J ends lost 3 bases and 8 bases respectively, with 14 bases between them. CDR1 is LNHDA and CDR2 is SQIVND in the germline V gene (reference sequence). The CDR3 runs 15 residues. The CDR3 DNA is TGTGCCAGTAGTATCCAGGGAGCTAACTATTCACCCCTCCACTTT. This gives the protein CASSIQGANYSPLHF.

This chain connects TRBV5-1 to TRBJ2-2; D unclear. CDR1 and CDR2 (germline): SGHRS, YFSETQ. The CDR3 spans 12 residues. The V end lost 4 bases, the J end lost 4 bases, and 5 bases lay between the germline ends. CDR3 sequence reads: CASSPSTGELFF. The DNA for the CDR3 is TGCGCCAGCAGCCCCAGCACCGGGGAGCTGTTTTTT.

V usage is TRBV30 and J usage is TRBJ2-7; D gene unclear. This CDR3 is 11 amino acids long. Trimming stripped 0 bases from V and 7 bases from J, with 7 bases between. The germline gives CDR1 GTSNPN, CDR2 SVGIG (reference sequence). The DNA for the CDR3 is TGTGCCTGGAGTGTAATAGAGGAGCAGTACTTC. Amino acids: CAWSVIEEQYF.

The genes are TRBV30 and TRBJ2-7, with 10 bases that match TRBD1. The CDR3 contains 14 residues. V lost 1 base to trimming and J lost 6 bases; unmatched junction nucleotides: 6. Germline-derived CDR1 and CDR2 are GTSNPN and SVGIG (reference sequence). DNA of the CDR3: TGTGCCTGGAGTGCCCCGGGACAGGGGATCGAGCAGTACTTC. Translation gives CAWSAPGQGIEQYF.

The rearrangement uses TRBV9 and TRBJ2-1; 8 nucleotides line up with TRBD2. The germline gives CDR1 SGDLS, CDR2 YYNGEE. The CDR3 extends over 16 amino acids. V was clipped by 3 bases and J by 2 bases; unmatched bases: 7. CDR3 sequence (DNA): TGTGCCAGCAGCGCGGGGGGGGCACCTACCTACAATGAGCAGTTCTTC. It specifies CASSAGGAPTYNEQFF.

The chain combines TRBV4-1 with TRBJ2-2; possibly TRBD2 for D (5 bases). Germline CDR1 and CDR2: MGHRA and YSYEKL. The CDR3 sequence is 12 residues long. The V end lost 8 bases, the J end lost 6 bases, and 10 bases lay between the germline ends. The CDR3 DNA is TGCGCCAGCTCTGAGGGTTCCGGGGAGCTGTTTTTT. As protein: CASSEGSGELFF.

This chain links TRBV6-6 with TRBJ2-7; D unclear. The length of the CDR3 is 14 residues. The V gene's germline CDR1 is MNHNY and CDR2 SVGAGI (reference sequence). V shed 4 bases and J shed 0 bases, with 10 bases lying between them. DNA of the CDR3: TGTGCCAGCAGTTCCGTCGGGTCCTCCTACGAGCAGTACTTC. Its protein product is CASSSVGSSYEQYF.

The genes are TRBV11-2 and TRBJ2-1; the match to TRBD1 covers 7 bases. V lost 4 bases, J lost 4 bases, and 7 bases stayed unmatched. Germline V lookup: CDR1 SGHAT, CDR2 FQNNGV. The CDR3 runs to 15 residues. CDR3 bases: TGTGCCAGCAGCTCCCCCCGGGACAGTTACAATGAGCAGTTCTTC. Translated, it gives CASSSPRDSYNEQFF.

This clone is a singleton in its sample. The CDR3: CASSSEETQYF. Here the CDR3 DNA reads TGTGCCAGCAGCTCTGAAGAGACCCAGTACTTC. The rearrangement uses TRBV13 and TRBJ2-5; D ambiguous. The length of the CDR3 is 11 residues. CDR1 is PRHDT, CDR2 FYEKMQ, per germline (reference sequence). Trimming removed 4 bases at V and 3 bases at J, with 3 bases between.

The chain joins TRBV10-1 to TRBJ1-6; D is unclear. Per germline, CDR1 WNHNN and CDR2 SYGVQD (reference sequence). This CDR3 region has 15 residues. Trimming stripped 1 base from V and 8 bases from J, with 12 bases between. The CDR3 DNA reads TGCGCCAGCAGTGAGTTGGACGGAGGTTATTCACCCCTCCACTTT. Translating gives CASSELDGGYSPLHF.

V is TRBV30 and J is TRBJ2-2; the D call may be TRBD1 or TRBD2 (5 bases each). The germline gives CDR1 GTSNPN, CDR2 SVGIG (reference sequence). The V gene lost 5 bases and the J gene lost 3 bases, with 10 bases spanning the gap. The CDR3 length is 13 residues. CDR3 region: CAWDRGDTGELFF. DNA of the CDR3: TGTGCCTGGGATAGGGGAGACACCGGGGAGCTGTTTTTT.

V gene TRBV2 combines with J gene TRBJ1-5; TRBD1 matches at 7 bases. Germline-derived CDR1 and CDR2 are SNHLY and FYNNEI. The ends lost 0 bases at V and 3 bases at J; junction bases unmatched: 8. The CDR3 loop spans 17 amino acids. The CDR3 DNA sequence: TGTGCCAGCAGTGAAGCTCGTGGGCAGGGGGTCAATCAGCCCCAGCATTTT. It is translated as CASSEARGQGVNQPQHF. Full variable domain (outside the CDR3, taken from reference TRBV2 and TRBJ1-5): EPEVTQTPSHQVTQMGQEVILRCVPISNHLYFYWYRQILGQKVEFLVSFYNNEISEKSEIFDDQFSVERPDGSNFTLKIRSTKLEDSAMYFCASSEARGQGVNQPQHFGDGTRLSIL.

The V and J genes are TRBV29-1 and TRBJ2-5; D is undetermined. CDR3 length: 10 amino acids. Germline loops: CDR1 SQVTM, CDR2 ANQGSEA. The V and J ends lost 0 bases and 4 bases respectively, with 0 bases between them. The CDR3 here is CSVEEETQYF. CDR3 DNA sequence: TGCAGCGTTGAAGAAGAGACCCAGTACTTC.

The chain recombines TRBV4-2 with TRBJ2-3; D remains ambiguous. Trimming took 2 bases from V and 5 from J, leaving 8 bases between them. This CDR3 has 13 amino acids. Looked up from germline, CDR1 is LGHNA and CDR2 is YNFKEQ. CDR3 sequence: CASSQLPGDTQYF. In DNA, the CDR3 is TGTGCCAGCAGCCAACTCCCCGGAGATACGCAGTATTTT.

This clone was seen a single time. This chain joins TRBV6-6 and TRBJ1-2; D unresolved. The CDR3 covers 15 residues. V was clipped by 5 bases and J by 4 bases, with 17 bases between them. The germline V gene has CDR1 MNHNY and CDR2 SVGAGI (reference sequence). The CDR3 region is CASSPRARGGYGYTF. Written as DNA, the CDR3 is TGTGCCAGCAGTCCCCGAGCGCGGGGAGGCTATGGCTACACCTTC.

To note about this clone: The sample carries other DNA sequences with the same CDR3. The chain links TRBV19 to TRBJ1-2; D not certain. The V end was cut by 0 bases, the J end by 4 bases, with 12 bases between. The CDR3 sequence is 15 residues long. Germline values: CDR1 LNHDA, CDR2 SQIVND (reference sequence). In DNA form, the CDR3 reads TGTGCCAGTAGTATAGATCTTGAAGGGCCCTATGGCTACACCTTC. Protein: CASSIDLEGPYGYTF.

The chain has TRBV7-8 and TRBJ1-1; D unresolved. The germline CDR1 and CDR2 sequences are SGHVS and FQNEAQ. The CDR3 spans 14 residues. The V gene lost 5 bases and the J gene lost 6 bases, with 16 bases spanning the gap. The CDR3: CASSPSLELSEAFF. The CDR3 DNA reads TGTGCCAGCAGCCCTTCTCTCGAACTATCTGAAGCTTTCTTT.